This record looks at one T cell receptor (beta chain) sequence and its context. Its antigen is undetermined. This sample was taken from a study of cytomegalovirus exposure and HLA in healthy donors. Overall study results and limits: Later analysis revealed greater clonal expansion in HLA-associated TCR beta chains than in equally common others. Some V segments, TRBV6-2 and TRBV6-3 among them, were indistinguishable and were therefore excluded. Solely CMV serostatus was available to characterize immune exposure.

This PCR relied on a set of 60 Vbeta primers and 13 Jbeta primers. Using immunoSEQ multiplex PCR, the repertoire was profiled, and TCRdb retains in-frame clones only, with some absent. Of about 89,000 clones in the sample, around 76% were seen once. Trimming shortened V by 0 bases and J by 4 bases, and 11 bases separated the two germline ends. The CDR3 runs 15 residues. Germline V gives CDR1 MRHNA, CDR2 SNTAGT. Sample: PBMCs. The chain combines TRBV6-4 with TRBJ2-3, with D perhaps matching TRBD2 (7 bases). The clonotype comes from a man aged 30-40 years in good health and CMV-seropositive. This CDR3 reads CASSDSGGAADTQYF. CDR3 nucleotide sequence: TGTGCCAGCAGTGACTCGGGGGGGGCTGCAGATACGCAGTATTTT.